This TCR beta chain was sequenced during a study of Ad26.COV2.S vaccination and SARS-CoV-2 variants. The ends lost 4 bases at V and 7 bases at J; junction bases unmatched: 6. There are 16 residues in the CDR3. Germline V gives CDR1 KGHDR, CDR2 SFDVKD. The treatment was: some 19 received Ad26.COV2.S at low or high dose, single or two shots; about 5 received placebo; per-sample allocation not given. Sampling was done on day 63 after the first vaccine or placebo injection. A Boston donor was an adult aged 18-55 years. This table comes from immunoSEQ multiplex PCR, and its TCRdb copy is limited to in-frame clones, with some not included. The data hold around 400,000 clones, with under 90% observed a single time.

The input for sequencing was peripheral blood, taken in a trial of Ad26.COV2.S vaccine versus placebo. This clonotype was sampled from a person aged 18-60 years who received the Ad26.COV2.S COVID-19 vaccine or a placebo. The chain carries TRBV24-1 and TRBJ2-1; the match to TRBD2 covers 13 bases. The CDR3 reads CATSDWGTSGKNEQFF. The DNA of the CDR3 is TGTGCCACCAGTGACTGGGGGACTAGCGGGAAGAATGAGCAGTTCTTC.